This is a list of T cell receptor beta chains from one sample in a study of OX40 agonist ivuxolimab in advanced cancers. This table comes from immunoSEQ multiplex PCR, and its TCRdb copy is limited to in-frame clones, with some not included. The sample holds 45,000 to 50,000 clones, just over 90% seen once. This specimen was CD4+ or CD8+ T cells sorted from blood, taken in a trial of the OX40 agonist ivuxolimab. These receptors originate from an adult with an advanced solid tumor such as melanoma, head and neck, liver or kidney cancer. Each CDR3 is given with its conserved first and last residue. The order of the fields is J gene, V gene, clone size, D gene, CDR3 DNA, CDR3 protein. A D gene is named only where the DNA matches it firmly. For some rows the clone size is stated as once, few or many, or as a class when expanded; others skip it.

J: TRBJ2-1
V: TRBV2
size: -
D: TRBD2
DNA: TGTGCCAGCCCTTCTACTAGCGGGAACCCCTACAATGAGCAGTTCTTC
CDR3: CASPSTSGNPYNEQFF

J: TRBJ1-1
V: TRBV7-6
size: few
D: -
DNA: TGTGCCAGCAGCTTTAATGGCCAGCATGAAGCTTTCTTT
CDR3: CASSFNGQHEAFF

J: TRBJ1-5
V: TRBV7-6
size: -
D: -
DNA: TGTGCCAGCTTCCCGAGGGTTTATCAGCCCCAGCATTTT
CDR3: CASFPRVYQPQHF

J: TRBJ1-4
V: TRBV5-3
size: -
D: TRBD1
DNA: TGTGCCAGAAGCCCACAGGGGGCGGGAGAAAAACTGTTTTTT
CDR3: CARSPQGAGEKLFF

J: TRBJ2-2
V: TRBV27
size: -
D: TRBD1
DNA: TGTGCCAGCAGCGACAGGGTAGACACCGGGGAGCTGTTTTTT
CDR3: CASSDRVDTGELFF

J: TRBJ2-5
V: TRBV30
size: -
D: -
DNA: TGTGCCTGGGACAGATCACAAGAGACCCAGTACTTC
CDR3: CAWDRSQETQYF

J: TRBJ2-7
V: TRBV5-6
size: -
D: -
DNA: TGTGCCAGCAGCCCGAACCGCTACGAGCAGTACTTC
CDR3: CASSPNRYEQYF

J: TRBJ1-6
V: TRBV11-2
size: -
D: -
DNA: TGTGCCAGCTCGGGGGGGACGGAGGGGATAAAGCTCCACTTT
CDR3: CASSGGTEGIKLHF

J: TRBJ1-2
V: TRBV5-1
size: -
D: TRBD1
DNA: TGCGCCAGCAGCTTGGGACAGGGGGCTGTTGACGGCTACACCTTC
CDR3: CASSLGQGAVDGYTF

J: TRBJ2-7
V: TRBV4-1
size: -
D: TRBD1
DNA: TGCGCCAGCAGCCATGCGACAGGGGAGCAGTACTTC
CDR3: CASSHATGEQYF

J: TRBJ2-7
V: TRBV6-5
size: -
D: -
DNA: TGTGCCAGCAGTTTTTACTACGAGCAGTACTTC
CDR3: CASSFYYEQYF

J: TRBJ1-1
V: TRBV4-1
size: few
D: -
DNA: TGCGCCAGCAGCCAAGCGGTAGGAGCTATGAACACTGAAGCTTTCTTT
CDR3: CASSQAVGAMNTEAFF

J: TRBJ1-1
V: TRBV27
size: once
D: -
DNA: TGTGCCAGCAGTCCAAGGGGTGGCAACACTGAAGCTTTCTTT
CDR3: CASSPRGGNTEAFF

J: TRBJ2-7
V: TRBV6-5
size: once
D: TRBD1
DNA: TGTGCCAGCAGTTACTCGTTTTCTACCGGGACAGGGGTATACTTC
CDR3: CASSYSFSTGTGVYF

J: TRBJ1-1
V: TRBV18
size: -
D: -
DNA: TGTGCCAGCTCGGAGTCGAACACTGAAGCTTTCTTT
CDR3: CASSESNTEAFF

J: TRBJ2-5
V: TRBV7-9
size: -
D: -
DNA: TGTGCCAGCAGCTTGCCCCTAGCAGAAGAGACCCAGTACTTC
CDR3: CASSLPLAEETQYF

J: TRBJ2-5
V: TRBV6-5
size: -
D: -
DNA: TGTGCCAGCAGTTACTCAAAGGGAGATCAAGAGACCCAGTACTTC
CDR3: CASSYSKGDQETQYF

J: TRBJ2-7
V: TRBV6-5
size: -
D: TRBD1
DNA: TGTGCCAGCAGTTACGGCCAGGGGGTCTACGAGCAGTACTTC
CDR3: CASSYGQGVYEQYF

J: TRBJ1-2
V: TRBV14
size: -
D: -
DNA: TGTGCCAGCAGCCGGGGCAGGGAGGGTTTCTTCTATGGCTACACCTTC
CDR3: CASSRGREGFFYGYTF

J: TRBJ2-7
V: TRBV5-5
size: -
D: -
DNA: TGTGCCAGCAGCTTGGCCGGTAGATTCAACTACGAGCAGTACTTC
CDR3: CASSLAGRFNYEQYF

J: TRBJ1-4
V: TRBV10-2
size: -
D: -
DNA: TGCGCCAGCAGTGACAGGGAGCATAATGAAAAACTGTTTTTT
CDR3: CASSDREHNEKLFF

J: TRBJ1-1
V: TRBV6-5
size: -
D: -
DNA: TGTGCCAGCAGTTACTCTCGGCAGGAAGCTTTCTTT
CDR3: CASSYSRQEAFF

J: TRBJ1-1
V: TRBV7-6
size: -
D: -
DNA: TGTGCCAGCAGCTCCGGGACGGTGAACACTGAAGCTTTCTTT
CDR3: CASSSGTVNTEAFF

J: TRBJ1-1
V: TRBV28
size: -
D: TRBD1
DNA: TGTGCCAGCAGTTTAGAACAGGGGACGGCGGACACTGAAGCTTTCTTT
CDR3: CASSLEQGTADTEAFF

J: TRBJ2-3
V: TRBV7-9
size: -
D: TRBD2
DNA: TGTGCCAGCAGCTTAGTATTAGGACTAGACCCTAAGACGCAGTATTTT
CDR3: CASSLVLGLDPKTQYF

J: TRBJ2-3
V: TRBV2
size: -
D: -
DNA: TGTGCCAGCAGTGAACTTGGGGCTAGCGGCACAGATACGCAGTATTTT
CDR3: CASSELGASGTDTQYF

J: TRBJ1-1
V: TRBV7-9
size: -
D: -
DNA: TGTGCCAGCAGCTTAGGGGGGCAGGGGCTCATGAACACTGAAGCTTTCTTT
CDR3: CASSLGGQGLMNTEAFF

J: TRBJ2-1
V: TRBV2
size: -
D: -
DNA: TGTGCCAGCAGTGGCGAGAGGGGAGAGCAGTTCTTC
CDR3: CASSGERGEQFF

J: TRBJ1-1
V: TRBV9
size: -
D: TRBD1
DNA: TGTGCCAGCAGCCCCTGGAGGGGGCAGGTGAACACTGAAGCTTTCTTT
CDR3: CASSPWRGQVNTEAFF

J: TRBJ1-3
V: TRBV9
size: once
D: -
DNA: TGTGCCAGCAGCGTTCTAGATTCCGCAGGGCTAGGTGGAAACACCATATATTTT
CDR3: CASSVLDSAGLGGNTIYF

J: TRBJ2-3
V: TRBV28
size: once
D: TRBD2
DNA: TGTGCCACCAAGGGTCATAGCGGGGGAACAGATACGCAGTATTTT
CDR3: CATKGHSGGTDTQYF

J: TRBJ1-1
V: TRBV29-1
size: -
D: -
DNA: TGCAGCGTCCGGGGACCTATGAACACTGAAGCTTTCTTT
CDR3: CSVRGPMNTEAFF

J: TRBJ2-7
V: TRBV6-5
size: -
D: -
DNA: TGTGCCAGCGGAGACCCAGGGAGGGAGCAGTACTTC
CDR3: CASGDPGREQYF

J: TRBJ2-7
V: TRBV4-1
size: -
D: -
DNA: TGCGCCAGCAGCCAAGAAATGGGACATACCTCAGGAGAGCAGTACTTC
CDR3: CASSQEMGHTSGEQYF

J: TRBJ1-2
V: TRBV9
size: -
D: TRBD1
DNA: TGTGCCAGCTTAGGGACAGGGCCTAACTATGGCTACACCTTC
CDR3: CASLGTGPNYGYTF

J: TRBJ1-1
V: TRBV14
size: -
D: -
DNA: TGTGCCAGCAGCCGGGCCTACACTGAAGCTTTCTTT
CDR3: CASSRAYTEAFF

J: TRBJ2-7
V: TRBV6-5
size: -
D: TRBD1
DNA: TGTGCCAGCAAGCCGATGGGACAGGGGTACGAGCAGTACTTC
CDR3: CASKPMGQGYEQYF

J: TRBJ2-5
V: TRBV11-2
size: -
D: -
DNA: TGTGCCAGCAGCTTCGGGTACTCGGCGAGCCAAGAGACCCAGTACTTC
CDR3: CASSFGYSASQETQYF

J: TRBJ1-5
V: TRBV7-9
size: -
D: -
DNA: TGTGCCAGCAGCTTAGGGGGGGGAAGCAATCAGCCCCAGCATTTT
CDR3: CASSLGGGSNQPQHF

J: TRBJ2-5
V: TRBV11-3
size: -
D: TRBD2
DNA: TGTGCCAGCAGCTCCCCGACTCGACTAGCGGGGAAAGAGACCCAGTACTTC
CDR3: CASSSPTRLAGKETQYF

J: TRBJ2-1
V: TRBV2
size: -
D: -
DNA: TGTGCCAGCATCGGGGCGGGGACATACAATGAGCAGTTCTTC
CDR3: CASIGAGTYNEQFF

J: TRBJ2-5
V: TRBV27
size: -
D: TRBD2
DNA: TGTGCCAGCCGAAACCAACTAGCGGGAGGGGAGTACTTC
CDR3: CASRNQLAGGEYF

J: TRBJ2-4
V: TRBV10-3
size: -
D: -
DNA: TGTGCCATCAGTGATCCTGGGCAGGGTGTTAACATTCAGTACTTC
CDR3: CAISDPGQGVNIQYF

J: TRBJ1-5
V: TRBV27
size: -
D: -
DNA: TGTGCCAGCAGCACCCCAGATCAGCCCCAGCATTTT
CDR3: CASSTPDQPQHF

J: TRBJ2-7
V: TRBV15
size: -
D: -
DNA: TGTGCCACCGGTCCGTCCCCCTACGAGCAGTACTTC
CDR3: CATGPSPYEQYF

J: TRBJ2-7
V: TRBV5-1
size: -
D: TRBD1
DNA: TGCGCCAGCAGCGAAACAGGGGGCTACGAGCAGTACTTC
CDR3: CASSETGGYEQYF

J: TRBJ1-1
V: TRBV2
size: -
D: -
DNA: TGTGCCAGCAGTCTTCCTTTGGCTCCCACTGAAGCTTTCTTT
CDR3: CASSLPLAPTEAFF

J: TRBJ2-3
V: TRBV2
size: once
D: TRBD1
DNA: TGTGCCAGCAGCCCGGGACAGGGGCCCCCAGATACGCAGTATTTT
CDR3: CASSPGQGPPDTQYF

J: TRBJ2-7
V: TRBV5-4
size: once
D: TRBD2
DNA: TGTGCCAGCAGCTTGGTTAGAAGCGGGGCCCTCGAGCAGTACTTC
CDR3: CASSLVRSGALEQYF

J: TRBJ2-7
V: TRBV27
size: -
D: -
DNA: TGTGCCAGCCTCCCCCGCGTTGGAGGGGGCTTCTACGAGCAGTACTTC
CDR3: CASLPRVGGGFYEQYF

J: TRBJ2-5
V: TRBV7-9
size: once
D: TRBD2
DNA: TGTGCCAGCAGCTTAGCGAGGGAGGGGCAGTACTTC
CDR3: CASSLAREGQYF

J: TRBJ2-1
V: TRBV9
size: -
D: -
DNA: TGTGCCAGCAGCGTAAGGTCCGGCGCAGTCGATGAGCAGTTCTTC
CDR3: CASSVRSGAVDEQFF

J: TRBJ2-3
V: TRBV7-7
size: few
D: -
DNA: TGTGCCAGCAGCTTAACGGGGGGCACAGATACGCAGTATTTT
CDR3: CASSLTGGTDTQYF

J: TRBJ2-3
V: TRBV28
size: -
D: -
DNA: TGTGCCAGCAGAAGCGGAATCACAGATACGCAGTATTTT
CDR3: CASRSGITDTQYF

J: TRBJ2-1
V: TRBV21-1
size: -
D: -
DNA: TGTGCCAGCAGCAAAGGAGGGCTAGCGGGAGAGCGGTCCTACAATGAGCAGTTCTTC
CDR3: CASSKGGLAGERSYNEQFF

J: TRBJ2-7
V: TRBV6-1
size: -
D: TRBD2
DNA: TGTGCCAGCAGTTTAGGACTAGCGGTCTACGAGCAGTACTTC
CDR3: CASSLGLAVYEQYF

J: TRBJ1-1
V: TRBV19
size: -
D: TRBD1
DNA: TGTGCCAGTAGGGGGACAGTGAACACTGAAGCTTTCTTT
CDR3: CASRGTVNTEAFF